This T cell receptor beta chain was found in a study of identical twins. Study-wide results and limits: Models predicted too little out-of-frame TCR alpha sharing in monozygotic twins. Twin pairs had excess sharing that was weaker in beta out-of-frame sequences.

As concerns this clonotype: The antigen is unknown.

From germline, CDR1 is MNHEY and CDR2 SMNVEV (reference sequence). With 5 bases removed from V and 13 bases from J, the gap between germline ends came to 17 bases. The CDR3 loop spans 12 amino acids. Healthy Caucasians alone served as donors. Each CDR3 protein is one row after TCRdb ran MiXCR on the 5' RACE reads. The sample yields more than 1.5 million distinct CDR3 sequences, 25% to 35% seen once. This TCR was sampled from a newborn girl in good health. The V call is TRBV27, the J call TRBJ1-2; no definite D call. Material: cord blood. CDR3 region: CASSPLGREVTF. DNA for the CDR3: TGTGCCAGCAGTCCCCTCGGGCGGGAGGTCACCTTC.